This entry is about one T cell receptor (beta chain). Its target is unknown. Profiling relied on immunoSEQ multiplex PCR, and the TCRdb table lists in-frame clones only, not all of them. The sample gives 70,000 to 95,000 clones, roughly 94% of which show up once; 2% to 3% is in the top ten. This specimen belongs to a study of OX40 agonist ivuxolimab in advanced cancers. Overall study results and limits: Low normalized T-cell clonal expansion also characterized some of the nonresponders. Researchers report that CD8+ T cells had, on average, more expanded clones than CD4+. Clonal expansion by week 6 occurred in CD4+ and CD8+ blood T cells (at 0.1 to 3.0 mg/kg).

The source was CD4+ or CD8+ T cells sorted from blood, collected in a trial of the OX40 agonist ivuxolimab. The origin of this receptor is an adult with an advanced solid tumor such as melanoma, head and neck, liver or kidney cancer.

The CDR3 here is CASSLNTQDSNGYTF. CDR3 bases: TGTGCCAGCAGCTTAAACACACAGGACTCCAATGGCTACACCTTC. The chain is built from TRBV27 and TRBJ1-2, with D perhaps TRBD1 (5 bases). Germline V CDR1 and CDR2: MNHEY, SMNVEV (reference sequence). V lost 6 bases to trimming and J lost 6 bases, with 20 bases between them. The CDR3 covers 15 residues.